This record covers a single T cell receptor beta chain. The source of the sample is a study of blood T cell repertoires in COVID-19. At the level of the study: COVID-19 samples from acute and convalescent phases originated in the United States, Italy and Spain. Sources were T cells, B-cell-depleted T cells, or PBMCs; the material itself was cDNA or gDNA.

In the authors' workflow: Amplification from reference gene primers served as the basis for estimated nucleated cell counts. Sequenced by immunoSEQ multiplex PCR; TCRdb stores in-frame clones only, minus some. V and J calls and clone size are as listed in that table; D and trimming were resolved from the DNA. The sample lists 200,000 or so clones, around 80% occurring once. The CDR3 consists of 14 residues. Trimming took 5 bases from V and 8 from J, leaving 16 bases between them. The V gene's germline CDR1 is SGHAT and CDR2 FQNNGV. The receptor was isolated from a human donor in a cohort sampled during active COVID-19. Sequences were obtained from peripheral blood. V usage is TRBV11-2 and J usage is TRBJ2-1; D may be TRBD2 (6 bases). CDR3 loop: CASSPIGGAYEQFF. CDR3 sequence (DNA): TGTGCCAGCAGCCCCATCGGGGGAGCGTATGAGCAGTTCTTC.